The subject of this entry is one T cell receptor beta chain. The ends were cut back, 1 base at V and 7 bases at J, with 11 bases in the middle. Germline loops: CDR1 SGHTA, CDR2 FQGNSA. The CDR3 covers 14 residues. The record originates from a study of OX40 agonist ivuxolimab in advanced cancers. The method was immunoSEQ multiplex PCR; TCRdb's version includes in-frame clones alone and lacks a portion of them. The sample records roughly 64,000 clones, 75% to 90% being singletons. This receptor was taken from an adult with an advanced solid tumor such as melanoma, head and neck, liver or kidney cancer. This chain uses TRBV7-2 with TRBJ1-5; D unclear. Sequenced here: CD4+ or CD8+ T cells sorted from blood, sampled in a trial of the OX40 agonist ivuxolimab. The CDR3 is CASSLGQARQPQHF. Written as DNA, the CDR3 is TGTGCCAGCAGCTTAGGGCAGGCCCGACAGCCCCAGCATTTT. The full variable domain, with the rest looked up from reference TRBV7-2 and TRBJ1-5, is GAGVSQSPSNKVTEKGKDVELRCDPISGHTALYWYRQSLGQGLEFLIYFQGNSAPDKSGLPSDRFSAERTGGSVSTLTIQRTQQEDSAVYLCASSLGQARQPQHFGDGTRLSIL.